This T cell receptor (beta chain) stems from a study of T cell responses to AZD1222 COVID-19 vaccine. The germline V gene has CDR1 SGHRS and CDR2 YFSETQ. The CDR3 sequence is 14 residues long. V was shortened by 4 bases and J by 4 bases, with 15 bases between the two germline ends. The table came from immunoSEQ multiplex PCR; TCRdb's copy has only in-frame clones and leaves some out. The sample yields some 87,000 clones, under 95% seen once. Sequencing used peripheral blood, obtained on day 0 of MenACWY control vaccination. The chain recombines TRBV5-1 with TRBJ2-7, with D perhaps matching TRBD1 (6 bases). The TCR comes from an adult in good health. This CDR3 is CASSTSGDGYEQYF. Here the CDR3 DNA reads TGCGCCAGCAGCACCTCAGGGGACGGGTACGAGCAGTACTTC.